These 8 T cell receptor beta chains were sequenced from one sample in a study of cytomegalovirus exposure and HLA in healthy donors. The PCR had 60 Vbeta and 13 Jbeta primers. Produced via immunoSEQ multiplex PCR; TCRdb's table is partial and in-frame only. The listing contains about 160,000 clones. Sequencing was done on a sample of PBMCs. These receptors were taken from a man aged 30 to 39 in good health and CMV-seronegative.

The gene calls are TRBV5-1 and TRBJ2-2; TRBD1 might be the D (6 bases). The germline V gene has CDR1 SGHRS and CDR2 YFSETQ. Deletions cut 1 base from V and 7 bases from J, with 17 bases between. The CDR3 covers 16 residues. The CDR3 DNA reads TGCGCCAGCAGCTTGAACCAGGGGTCCACCGGCGGGGAGCTGTTTTTT. Protein product: CASSLNQGSTGGELFF.

The chain recombines TRBV11-2 with TRBJ2-7; a possible D gene is TRBD1 (5 bases). The ends were cut back, 5 bases at V and 1 base at J, with 15 bases in the middle. The CDR3 length is 15 residues. In germline, CDR1 is SGHAT, CDR2 FQNNGV. The CDR3 sequence is CASSLHPGQSYEQYF. CDR3 sequence (DNA): TGTGCCAGCAGCCTCCACCCAGGGCAATCCTACGAGCAGTACTTC.

The rearrangement joins TRBV30 to TRBJ2-7, with TRBD1 as a possible D gene (6 bases). Trimming pared 0 bases from V and 6 bases from J, leaving 15 bases between. CDR1 and CDR2 from the germline V gene are GTSNPN and SVGIG (reference sequence). The CDR3 runs 14 residues. DNA of the CDR3: TGTGCCTGGAGTGTCCCGACAGGCCCAGGCGAGCAGTACTTC. It is translated as CAWSVPTGPGEQYF.

The rearrangement joins TRBV5-4 to TRBJ1-1, with D perhaps matching TRBD1 (6 bases). Germline V CDR1 and CDR2: SGHNT, YYREEE (reference sequence). Deletions cut 0 bases from V and 5 bases from J, with 14 bases between. The CDR3 length is 15 residues. Here the CDR3 reads CASSLDRVRSTEAFF. The DNA of the CDR3 is TGTGCCAGCAGCTTGGACAGGGTTCGGAGTACTGAAGCTTTCTTT.

CDR3 DNA: TGTGCCAGCAGCCAACAGGATAACACTGAAGCTTTCTTT. Its translation: CASSQQDNTEAFF. The genes are TRBV9 and TRBJ1-1; D is possibly TRBD1 (5 bases). The CDR3 runs to 13 residues. Germline assignment: CDR1 SGDLS and CDR2 YYNGEE. Trimming took off 4 bases at V and 2 bases at J, with 9 bases between the two ends. Full variable domain (remainder filled in from reference TRBV9 and TRBJ1-1): DSGVTQTPKHLITATGQRVTLRCSPRSGDLSVYWYQQSLDQGLQFLIQYYNGEERAKGNILERFSAQQFPDLHSELNLSSLELGDSALYFCASSQQDNTEAFFGQGTRLTVV.

The J gene is TRBJ2-5, the V gene TRBV11-3, with 8 bases aligning to TRBD1. V trimming: 0 bases; J trimming: 3 bases; junction bases outside the gene matches: 3. Germline V CDR1 and CDR2: SGHNT, YENEEA. This CDR3 comprises 15 residues. For the CDR3, the DNA is TGTGCCAGCAGCTTAGACGGGACAGGTGAAGAGACCCAGTACTTC. Protein product: CASSLDGTGEETQYF.

The gene calls are TRBV18 and TRBJ2-7, with D possibly being TRBD2 (6 bases). Trimming removed 6 bases at V and 4 bases at J, with 16 bases between. The CDR3 has 14 residues. The germline V gene encodes CDR1 KGHSH and CDR2 LQKENI. The CDR3 coding sequence is TGTGCCAGCTCCACTGGAGGGATTTTGTACGAGCAGTACTTC. This translates into CASSTGGILYEQYF.

The gene calls are TRBV10-1 and TRBJ1-1, with 8 bases identical to TRBD1. In germline, CDR1 is WNHNN, CDR2 SYGVQD (reference sequence). V gave up 5 bases and J gave up 6 bases; unmatched junction bases: 11. The CDR3 sequence is 15 residues long. In nucleotides, the CDR3 is TGCGCCAGCAGTAACTGGACAGGGATTAAGGCTGAAGCTTTCTTT. Amino acids: CASSNWTGIKAEAFF.